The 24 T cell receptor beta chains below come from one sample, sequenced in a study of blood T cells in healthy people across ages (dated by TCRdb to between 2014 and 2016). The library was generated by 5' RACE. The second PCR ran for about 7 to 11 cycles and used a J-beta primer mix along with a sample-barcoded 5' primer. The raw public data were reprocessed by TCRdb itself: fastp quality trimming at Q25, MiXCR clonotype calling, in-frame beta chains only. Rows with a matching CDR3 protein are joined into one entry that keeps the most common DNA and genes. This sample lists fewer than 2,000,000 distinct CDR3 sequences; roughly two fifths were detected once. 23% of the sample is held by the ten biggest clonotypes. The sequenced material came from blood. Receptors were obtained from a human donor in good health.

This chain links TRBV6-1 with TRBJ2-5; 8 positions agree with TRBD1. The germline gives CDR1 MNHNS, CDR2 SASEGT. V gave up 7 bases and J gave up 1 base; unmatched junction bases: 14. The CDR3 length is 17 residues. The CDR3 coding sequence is TGTGCCAGCACCGCAGGGGGCTCGAGGTCCAGCCAAGAGACCCAGTACTTC. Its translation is CASTAGGSRSSQETQYF.

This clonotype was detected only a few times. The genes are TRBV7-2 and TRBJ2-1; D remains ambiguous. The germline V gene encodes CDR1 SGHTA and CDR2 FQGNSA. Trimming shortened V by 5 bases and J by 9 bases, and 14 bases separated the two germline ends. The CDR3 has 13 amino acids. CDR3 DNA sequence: TGTGCCAGCAGCGCCTCTCTTTTCATTGAGCAGTTCTTC. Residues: CASSASLFIEQFF.

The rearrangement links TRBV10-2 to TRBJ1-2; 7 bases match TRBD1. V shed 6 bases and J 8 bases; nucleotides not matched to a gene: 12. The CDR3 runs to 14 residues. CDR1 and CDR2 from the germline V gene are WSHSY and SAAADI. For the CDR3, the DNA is TGCGCCAGCAGCCTAAGGACAGGCCTATGGGGCTACACCTTC. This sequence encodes CASSLRTGLWGYTF.

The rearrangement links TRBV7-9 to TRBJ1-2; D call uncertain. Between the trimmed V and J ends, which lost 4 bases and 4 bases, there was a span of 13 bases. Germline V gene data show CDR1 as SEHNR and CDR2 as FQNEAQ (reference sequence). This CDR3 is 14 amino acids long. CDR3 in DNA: TGTGCCAGCAGCTCCCTTACAAAGCCCTATGGCTACACCTTC. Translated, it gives CASSSLTKPYGYTF.

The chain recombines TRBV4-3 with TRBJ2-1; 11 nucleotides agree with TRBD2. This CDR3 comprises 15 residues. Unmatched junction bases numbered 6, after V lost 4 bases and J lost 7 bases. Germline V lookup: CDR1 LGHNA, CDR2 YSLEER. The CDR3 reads CASSRGLAATNEQFF. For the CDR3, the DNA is TGCGCCAGCAGCCGGGGACTAGCGGCTACAAATGAGCAGTTCTTC.

The CDR3 protein is CASSEGLAGGGYEQYF. The CDR3 nucleotides are TGTGCCAGCAGTGAAGGTCTAGCGGGAGGAGGGTACGAGCAGTACTTC. The V gene is TRBV2, the J gene TRBJ2-5, with 11 nucleotides matching TRBD2. The end of the DNA is better explained by TRBJ2-7, so the J call may be wrong. Germline CDR1 SNHLY, CDR2 FYNNEI. The CDR3 runs to 16 residues.

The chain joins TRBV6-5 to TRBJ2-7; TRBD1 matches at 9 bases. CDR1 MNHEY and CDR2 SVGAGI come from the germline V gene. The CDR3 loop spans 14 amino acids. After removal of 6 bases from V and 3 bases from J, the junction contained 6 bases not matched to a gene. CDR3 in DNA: TGTGCCAGCAGACCCGGGACAGGGTACTACGAGCAGTACTTC. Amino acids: CASRPGTGYYEQYF.

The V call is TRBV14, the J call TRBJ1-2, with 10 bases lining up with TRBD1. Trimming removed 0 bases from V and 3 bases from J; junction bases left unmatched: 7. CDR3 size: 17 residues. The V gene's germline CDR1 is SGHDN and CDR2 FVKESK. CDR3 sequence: CASSQDWTGGEDYGYTF. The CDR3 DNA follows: TGTGCCAGCAGCCAAGATTGGACAGGGGGAGAGGACTATGGCTACACCTTC.

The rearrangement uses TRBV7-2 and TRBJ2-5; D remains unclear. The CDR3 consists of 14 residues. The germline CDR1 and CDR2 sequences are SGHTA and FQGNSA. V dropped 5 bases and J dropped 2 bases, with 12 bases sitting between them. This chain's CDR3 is CTSSLAGIQETQYF. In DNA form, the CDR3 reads TGTACCAGCAGCCTCGCCGGTATACAAGAGACCCAGTACTTC.

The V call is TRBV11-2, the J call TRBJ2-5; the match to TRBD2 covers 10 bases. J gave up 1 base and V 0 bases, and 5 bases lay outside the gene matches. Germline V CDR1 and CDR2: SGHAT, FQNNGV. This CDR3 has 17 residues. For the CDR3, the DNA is TGTGCCAGCAGCTTAGATTGGTTAGCGGGGGGCCAAGAGACCCAGTACTTC. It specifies CASSLDWLAGGQETQYF. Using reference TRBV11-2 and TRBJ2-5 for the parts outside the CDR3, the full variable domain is EAGVAQSPRYKIIEKRQSVAFWCNPISGHATLYWYQQILGQGPKLLIQFQNNGVVDDSQLPKDRFSAERLKGVDSTLKIQPAKLEDSAVYLCASSLDWLAGGQETQYFGPGTRLLVL.

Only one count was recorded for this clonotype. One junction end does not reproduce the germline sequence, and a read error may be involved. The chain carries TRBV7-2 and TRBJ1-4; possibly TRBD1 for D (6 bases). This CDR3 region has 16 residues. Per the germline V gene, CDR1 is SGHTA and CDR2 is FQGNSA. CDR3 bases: TGTGCCAGCAGCTTAATCGTACAGGGTATAAATGAAGAACTGTTTTTT. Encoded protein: CASSLIVQGINEELFF.

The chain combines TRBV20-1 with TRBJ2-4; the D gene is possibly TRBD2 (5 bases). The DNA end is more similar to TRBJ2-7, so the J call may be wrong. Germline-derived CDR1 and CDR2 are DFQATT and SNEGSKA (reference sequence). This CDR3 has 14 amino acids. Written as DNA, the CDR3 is TGCAGTGCTCCCGAGCGGACGGAGACCTACGAGCAGTACTTC. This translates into CSAPERTETYEQYF.

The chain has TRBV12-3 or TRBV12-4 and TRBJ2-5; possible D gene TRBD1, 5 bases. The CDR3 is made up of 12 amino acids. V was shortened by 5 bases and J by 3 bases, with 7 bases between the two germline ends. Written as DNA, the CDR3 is TGTGCCAGCAGTGAAGGGGAAGAGACCCAGTACTTC. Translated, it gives CASSEGEETQYF.

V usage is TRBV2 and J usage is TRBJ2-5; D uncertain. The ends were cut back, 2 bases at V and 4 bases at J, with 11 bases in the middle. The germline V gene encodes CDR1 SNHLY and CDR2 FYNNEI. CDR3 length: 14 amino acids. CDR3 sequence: CASSERAVGETQYF. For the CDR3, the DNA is TGTGCCAGCAGTGAACGGGCGGTCGGAGAGACCCAGTACTTC. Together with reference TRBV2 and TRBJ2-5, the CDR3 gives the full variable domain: EPEVTQTPSHQVTQMGQEVILRCVPISNHLYFYWYRQILGQKVEFLVSFYNNEISEKSEIFDDQFSVERPDGSNFTLKIRSTKLEDSAMYFCASSERAVGETQYFGPGTRLLVL.

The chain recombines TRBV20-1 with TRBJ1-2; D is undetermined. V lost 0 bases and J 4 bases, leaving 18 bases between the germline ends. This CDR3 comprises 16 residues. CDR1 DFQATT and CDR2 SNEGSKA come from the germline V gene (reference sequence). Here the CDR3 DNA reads TGCAGTGCTAGAGAGATAAATGCTCCTCCCTCCTATGGCTACACCTTC. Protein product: CSAREINAPPSYGYTF.

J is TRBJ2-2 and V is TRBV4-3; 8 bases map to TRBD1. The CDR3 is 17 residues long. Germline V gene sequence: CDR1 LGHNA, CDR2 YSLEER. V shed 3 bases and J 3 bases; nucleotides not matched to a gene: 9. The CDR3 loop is CASSHDAPTGDTGELFF. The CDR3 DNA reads TGCGCCAGCAGCCACGATGCCCCGACAGGGGACACCGGGGAGCTGTTTTTT.

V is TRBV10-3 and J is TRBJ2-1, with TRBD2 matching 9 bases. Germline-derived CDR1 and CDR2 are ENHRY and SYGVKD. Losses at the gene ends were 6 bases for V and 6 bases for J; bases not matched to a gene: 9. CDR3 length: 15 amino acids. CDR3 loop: CAIRPGLADPNEQFF. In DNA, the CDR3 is TGTGCCATCAGGCCGGGACTAGCAGATCCCAATGAGCAGTTCTTC.

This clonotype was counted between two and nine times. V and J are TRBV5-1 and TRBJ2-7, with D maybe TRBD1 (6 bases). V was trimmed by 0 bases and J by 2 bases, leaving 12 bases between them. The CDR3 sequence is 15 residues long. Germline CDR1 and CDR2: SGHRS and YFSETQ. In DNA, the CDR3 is TGCGCCAGCAGCTTGGCCCTCAGGGGCCCCTACGAGCAGTACTTC. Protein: CASSLALRGPYEQYF.

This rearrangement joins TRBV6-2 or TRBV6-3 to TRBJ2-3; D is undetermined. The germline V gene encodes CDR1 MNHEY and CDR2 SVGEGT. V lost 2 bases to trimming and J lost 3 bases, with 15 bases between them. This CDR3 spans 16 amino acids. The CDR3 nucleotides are TGTGCCAGCAGTTACAATACCTGGGATCATACAGATACGCAGTATTTT. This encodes CASSYNTWDHTDTQYF.

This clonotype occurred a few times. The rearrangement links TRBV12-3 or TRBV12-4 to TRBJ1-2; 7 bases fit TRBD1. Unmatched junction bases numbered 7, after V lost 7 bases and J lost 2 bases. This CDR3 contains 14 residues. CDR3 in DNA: TGTGCCAGCATTCGGGGACAGCTCAACTATGGCTACACCTTC. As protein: CASIRGQLNYGYTF.

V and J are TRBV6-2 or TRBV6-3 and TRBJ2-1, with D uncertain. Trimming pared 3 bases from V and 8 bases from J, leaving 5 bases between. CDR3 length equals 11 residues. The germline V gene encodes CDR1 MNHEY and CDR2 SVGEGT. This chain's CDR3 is CASSYLHEQFF. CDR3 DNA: TGTGCCAGCAGTTATCTACATGAGCAGTTCTTC.

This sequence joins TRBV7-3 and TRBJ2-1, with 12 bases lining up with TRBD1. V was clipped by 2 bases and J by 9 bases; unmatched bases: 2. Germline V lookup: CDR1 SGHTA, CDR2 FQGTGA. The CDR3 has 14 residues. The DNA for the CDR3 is TGTGCCAGCAGCTTAGGGACAGGGGGCTTTGAGCAGTTCTTC. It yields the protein CASSLGTGGFEQFF.

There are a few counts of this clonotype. CDR3 in amino acids: CSARPGATSYQETQYF. CDR3 nucleotides: TGCAGTGCTAGACCGGGGGCTACCTCGTACCAAGAGACCCAGTACTTC. The chain joins TRBV20-1 to TRBJ2-5; D may correspond to TRBD1 or TRBD2 (6 bases each). Germline values: CDR1 DFQATT, CDR2 SNEGSKA (reference sequence). Trimming cost V 2 bases and J 0 bases, with 16 bases left between them. The length of the CDR3 is 16 residues.

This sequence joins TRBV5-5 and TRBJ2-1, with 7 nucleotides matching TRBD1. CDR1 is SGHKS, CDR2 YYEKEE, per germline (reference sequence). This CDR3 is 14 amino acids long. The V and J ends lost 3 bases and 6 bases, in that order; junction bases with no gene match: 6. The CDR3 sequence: CASSWDSLGNEQFF. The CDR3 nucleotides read TGTGCCAGCAGCTGGGACAGTCTGGGCAATGAGCAGTTCTTC.